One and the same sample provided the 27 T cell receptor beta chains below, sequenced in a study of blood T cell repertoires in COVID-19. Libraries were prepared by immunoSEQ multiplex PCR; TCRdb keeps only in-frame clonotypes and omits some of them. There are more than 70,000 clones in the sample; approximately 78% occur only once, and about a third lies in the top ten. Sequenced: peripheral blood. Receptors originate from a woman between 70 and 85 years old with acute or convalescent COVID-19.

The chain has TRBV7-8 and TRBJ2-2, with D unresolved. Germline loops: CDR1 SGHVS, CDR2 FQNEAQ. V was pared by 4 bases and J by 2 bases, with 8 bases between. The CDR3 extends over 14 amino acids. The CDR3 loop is CASSSVLNTGELFF. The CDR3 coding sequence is TGTGCCAGCAGCTCCGTCTTAAACACCGGGGAGCTGTTTTTT.

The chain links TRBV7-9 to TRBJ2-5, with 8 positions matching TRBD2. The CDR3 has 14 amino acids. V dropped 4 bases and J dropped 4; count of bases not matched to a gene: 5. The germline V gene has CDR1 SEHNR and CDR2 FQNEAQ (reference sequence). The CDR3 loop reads CASSSALAGETQYF. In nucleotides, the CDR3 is TGTGCCAGCAGCTCAGCCCTAGCGGGAGAGACCCAGTACTTC.

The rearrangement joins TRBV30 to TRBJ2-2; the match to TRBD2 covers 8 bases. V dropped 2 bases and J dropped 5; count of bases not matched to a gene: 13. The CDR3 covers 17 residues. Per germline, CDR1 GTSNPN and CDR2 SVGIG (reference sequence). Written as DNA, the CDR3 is TGTGCCTGGAGTCCCCCCCAGGGCGGGAGGAAAACCGGGGAGCTGTTTTTT. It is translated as CAWSPPQGGRKTGELFF.

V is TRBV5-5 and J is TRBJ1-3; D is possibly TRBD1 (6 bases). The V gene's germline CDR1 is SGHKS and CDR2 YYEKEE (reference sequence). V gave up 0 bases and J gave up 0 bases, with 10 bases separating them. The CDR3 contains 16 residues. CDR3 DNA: TGTGCCAGCAGCTTGGAACAGGGCTTCTCTGGAAACACCATATATTTT. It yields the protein CASSLEQGFSGNTIYF.

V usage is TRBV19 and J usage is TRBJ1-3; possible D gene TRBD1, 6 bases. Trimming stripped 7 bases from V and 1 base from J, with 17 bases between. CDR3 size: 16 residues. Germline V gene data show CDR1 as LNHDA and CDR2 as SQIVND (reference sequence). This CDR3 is CASNTMGARSGNTIYF. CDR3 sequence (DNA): TGTGCCAGTAACACCATGGGGGCGAGATCTGGAAACACCATATATTTT.

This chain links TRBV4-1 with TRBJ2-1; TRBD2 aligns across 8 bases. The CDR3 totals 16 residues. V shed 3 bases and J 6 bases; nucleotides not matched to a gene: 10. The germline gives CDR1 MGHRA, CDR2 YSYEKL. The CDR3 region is CASSQTPGLGGNEQFF. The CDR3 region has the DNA TGCGCCAGCAGCCAGACCCCGGGACTAGGAGGCAATGAGCAGTTCTTC.

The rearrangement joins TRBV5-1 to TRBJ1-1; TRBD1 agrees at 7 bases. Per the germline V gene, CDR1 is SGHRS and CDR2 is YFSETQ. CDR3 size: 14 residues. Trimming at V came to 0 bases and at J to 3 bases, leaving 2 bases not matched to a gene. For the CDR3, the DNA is TGCGCCAGCAGCTTGGTCAGGGGGGACACTGAAGCTTTCTTT. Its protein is CASSLVRGDTEAFF.

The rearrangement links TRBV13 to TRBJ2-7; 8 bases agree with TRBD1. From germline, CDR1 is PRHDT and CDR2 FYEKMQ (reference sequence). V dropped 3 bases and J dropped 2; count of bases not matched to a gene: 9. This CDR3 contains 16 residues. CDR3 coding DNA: TGTGCCAGCAGCTTCGGGACAGGATCCTTCCCCTACGAGCAGTACTTC. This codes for CASSFGTGSFPYEQYF.

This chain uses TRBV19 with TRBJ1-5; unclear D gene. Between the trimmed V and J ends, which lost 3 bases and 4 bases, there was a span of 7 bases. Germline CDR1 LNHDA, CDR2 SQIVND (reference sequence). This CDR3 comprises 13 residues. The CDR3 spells CASSIVENQPQHF. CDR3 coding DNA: TGTGCCAGTAGTATTGTGGAGAATCAGCCCCAGCATTTT.

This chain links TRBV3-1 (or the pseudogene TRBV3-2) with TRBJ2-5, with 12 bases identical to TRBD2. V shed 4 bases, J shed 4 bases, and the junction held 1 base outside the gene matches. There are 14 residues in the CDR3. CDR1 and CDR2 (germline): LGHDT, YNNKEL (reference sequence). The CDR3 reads CASSPGLAGETQYF. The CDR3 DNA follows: TGTGCCAGCAGCCCGGGACTAGCGGGAGAGACCCAGTACTTC.

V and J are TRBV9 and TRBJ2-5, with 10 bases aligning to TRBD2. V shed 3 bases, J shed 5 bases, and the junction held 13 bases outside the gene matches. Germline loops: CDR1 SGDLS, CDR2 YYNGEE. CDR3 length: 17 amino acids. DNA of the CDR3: TGTGCCAGCAGCGCCCGTGCGAGCGGGAGGGCCGTGGAGACCCAGTACTTC. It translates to CASSARASGRAVETQYF.

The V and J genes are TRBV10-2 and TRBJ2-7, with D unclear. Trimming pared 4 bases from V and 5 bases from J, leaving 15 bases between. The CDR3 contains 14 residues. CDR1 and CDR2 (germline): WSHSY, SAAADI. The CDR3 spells CASSGGSRWNEQYF. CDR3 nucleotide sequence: TGCGCCAGCAGTGGAGGTAGCCGTTGGAACGAGCAGTACTTC.

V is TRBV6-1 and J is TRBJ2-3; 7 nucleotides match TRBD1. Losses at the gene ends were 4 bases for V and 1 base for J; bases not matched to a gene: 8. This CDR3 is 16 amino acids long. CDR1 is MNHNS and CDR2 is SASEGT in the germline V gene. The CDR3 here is CASSVGGGPGTDTQYF. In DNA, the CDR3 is TGTGCCAGCAGTGTAGGGGGCGGGCCAGGCACAGATACGCAGTATTTT.

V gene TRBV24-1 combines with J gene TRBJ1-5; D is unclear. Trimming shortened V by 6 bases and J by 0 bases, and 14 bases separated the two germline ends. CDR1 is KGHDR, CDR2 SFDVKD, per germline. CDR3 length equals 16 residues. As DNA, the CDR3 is TGTGCCACCAGTAGTTCGGCAGGCTATAGCAATCAGCCCCAGCATTTT. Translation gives CATSSSAGYSNQPQHF.

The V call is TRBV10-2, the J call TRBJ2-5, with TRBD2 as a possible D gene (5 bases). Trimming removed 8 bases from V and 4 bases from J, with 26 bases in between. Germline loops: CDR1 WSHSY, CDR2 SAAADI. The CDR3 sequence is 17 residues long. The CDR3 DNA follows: TGCGCCAGCGTCCCAAGCCTGGCAAACCCTGGGAGAGAGACCCAGTACTTC. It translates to CASVPSLANPGRETQYF.

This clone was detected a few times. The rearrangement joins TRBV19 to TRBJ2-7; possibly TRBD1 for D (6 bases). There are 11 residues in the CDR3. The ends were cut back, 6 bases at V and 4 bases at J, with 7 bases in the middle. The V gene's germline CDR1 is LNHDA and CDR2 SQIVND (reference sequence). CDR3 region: CASRQGYEQYF. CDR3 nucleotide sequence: TGTGCCAGTAGACAGGGTTACGAGCAGTACTTC.

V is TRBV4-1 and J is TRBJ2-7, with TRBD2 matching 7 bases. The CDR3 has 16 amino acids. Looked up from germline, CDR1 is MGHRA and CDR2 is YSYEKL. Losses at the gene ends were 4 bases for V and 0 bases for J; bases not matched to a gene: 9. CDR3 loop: CASSPLGSGVSYEQYF. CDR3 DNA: TGCGCCAGCAGCCCCTTGGGAAGCGGGGTCTCCTACGAGCAGTACTTC.

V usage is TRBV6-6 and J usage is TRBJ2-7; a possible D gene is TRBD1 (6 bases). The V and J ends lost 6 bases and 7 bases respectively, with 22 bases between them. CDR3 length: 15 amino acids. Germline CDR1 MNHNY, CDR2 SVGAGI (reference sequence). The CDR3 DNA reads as TGTGCCAGCAGGGGTAGCAGGGGACGATCTACGGAGCAGTACTTC. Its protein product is CASRGSRGRSTEQYF.

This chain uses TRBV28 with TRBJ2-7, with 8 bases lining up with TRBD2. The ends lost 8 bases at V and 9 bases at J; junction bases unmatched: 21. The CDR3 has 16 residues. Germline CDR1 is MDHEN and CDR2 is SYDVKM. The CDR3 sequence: CASESVNGRAAVSQYF. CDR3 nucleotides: TGTGCCAGCGAGTCGGTGAACGGGAGGGCCGCTGTGTCGCAGTACTTC.

CDR3 nucleotide sequence: TGTGCCAGCAGCCCAGGGGGCGGCTACGAGCAGTACTTC. Protein product: CASSPGGGYEQYF. The chain employs TRBV3-1 (or the pseudogene TRBV3-2) and TRBJ2-7; 8 nucleotides agree with TRBD1. Per the germline V gene, CDR1 is LGHDT and CDR2 is YNNKEL (reference sequence). The CDR3 runs 13 residues. The V segment lost 4 bases and the J segment 3 bases; nucleotides outside the gene matches: 2.

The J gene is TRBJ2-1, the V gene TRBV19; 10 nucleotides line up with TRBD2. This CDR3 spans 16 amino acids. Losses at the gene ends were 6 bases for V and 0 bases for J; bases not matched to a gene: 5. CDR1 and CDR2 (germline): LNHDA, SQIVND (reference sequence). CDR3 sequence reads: CASRPASGSSYNEQFF. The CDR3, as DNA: TGTGCCAGTAGACCAGCTAGCGGGAGCTCCTACAATGAGCAGTTCTTC.

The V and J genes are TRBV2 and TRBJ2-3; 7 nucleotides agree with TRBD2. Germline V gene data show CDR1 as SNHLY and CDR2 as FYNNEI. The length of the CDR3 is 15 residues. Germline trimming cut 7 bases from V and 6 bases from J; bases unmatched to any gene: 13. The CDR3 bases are TGTGCCAGCAAACCCAGATGGACTAGTGGGGATACGCAGTATTTT. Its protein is CASKPRWTSGDTQYF.

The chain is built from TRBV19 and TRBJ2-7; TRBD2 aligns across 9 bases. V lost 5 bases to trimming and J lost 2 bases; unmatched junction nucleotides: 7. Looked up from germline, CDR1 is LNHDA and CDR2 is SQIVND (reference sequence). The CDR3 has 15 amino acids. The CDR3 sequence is CASSARLAEAYEQYF. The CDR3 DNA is TGTGCCAGTAGTGCAAGACTAGCGGAAGCCTACGAGCAGTACTTC.

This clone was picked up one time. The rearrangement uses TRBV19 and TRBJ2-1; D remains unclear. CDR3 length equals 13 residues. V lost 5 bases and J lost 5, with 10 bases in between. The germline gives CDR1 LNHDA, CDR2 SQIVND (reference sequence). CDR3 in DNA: TGTGCCAGTAGTTTGCAGGTGGACAATGAGCAGTTCTTC. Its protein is CASSLQVDNEQFF. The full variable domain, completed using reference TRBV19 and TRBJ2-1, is DGGITQSPKYLFRKEGQNVTLSCEQNLNHDAMYWYRQDPGQGLRLIYYSQIVNDFQKGDIAEGYSVSREKKESFPLTVTSAQKNPTAFYLCASSLQVDNEQFFGPGTRLTVL.

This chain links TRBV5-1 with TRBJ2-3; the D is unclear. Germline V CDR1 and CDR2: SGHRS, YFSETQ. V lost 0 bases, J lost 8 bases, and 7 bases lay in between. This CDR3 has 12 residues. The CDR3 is CASSLAVSTQYF. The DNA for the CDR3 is TGCGCCAGCAGCTTGGCGGTTAGTACGCAGTATTTT.

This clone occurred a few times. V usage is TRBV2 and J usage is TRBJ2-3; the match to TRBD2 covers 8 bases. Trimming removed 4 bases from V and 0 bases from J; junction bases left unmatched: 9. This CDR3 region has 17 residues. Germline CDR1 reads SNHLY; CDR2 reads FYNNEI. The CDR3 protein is CASSVITSGTSTDTQYF. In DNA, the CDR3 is TGTGCCAGCAGTGTAATTACTAGCGGCACTAGCACAGATACGCAGTATTTT.

CDR3 sequence (DNA): TGTGCCAGCAGTGACCCCCGCAGTATTGGCTACACCTTC. As protein: CASSDPRSIGYTF. The chain employs TRBV2 and TRBJ1-2; D remains unclear. Germline V gene data show CDR1 as SNHLY and CDR2 as FYNNEI. This CDR3 is built from 13 residues. Trimming took off 3 bases at V and 7 bases at J, with 12 bases between the two ends.